The sequence of this TCR beta chain was determined in a study of shared T cell receptors in the human thymus. Assay used: immunoSEQ multiplex PCR; TCRdb lists only in-frame clones, some missing. The profile shows roughly 700,000 clones, roughly 90% of them singletons. Germline V CDR1 and CDR2: MNHNS, SASEGT. Trimming removed 3 bases at V and 2 bases at J, with 11 bases between. The CDR3 is made up of 15 amino acids. These data also formed part of another study, on human thymus T cells. This second study says: Healthy Finnish infants having corrective surgery for congenital heart defects served as donors. From resections taken during corrective heart surgery, the thymus tissue was obtained. Thymic and blood repertoires appeared to show biased V and J gene usage. Thymic repertoires overlap heavily among unrelated individuals, related research has reported.

The sample consisted of thymocytes. V is TRBV6-1 and J is TRBJ2-1, with a weak D call TRBD2 (5 bases). The TCR originated in a boy under three years old with a congenital heart defect. Here the CDR3 reads CASSDGGQTYNEQFF. The CDR3 nucleotides are TGTGCCAGCAGTGACGGCGGGCAAACCTACAATGAGCAGTTCTTC.